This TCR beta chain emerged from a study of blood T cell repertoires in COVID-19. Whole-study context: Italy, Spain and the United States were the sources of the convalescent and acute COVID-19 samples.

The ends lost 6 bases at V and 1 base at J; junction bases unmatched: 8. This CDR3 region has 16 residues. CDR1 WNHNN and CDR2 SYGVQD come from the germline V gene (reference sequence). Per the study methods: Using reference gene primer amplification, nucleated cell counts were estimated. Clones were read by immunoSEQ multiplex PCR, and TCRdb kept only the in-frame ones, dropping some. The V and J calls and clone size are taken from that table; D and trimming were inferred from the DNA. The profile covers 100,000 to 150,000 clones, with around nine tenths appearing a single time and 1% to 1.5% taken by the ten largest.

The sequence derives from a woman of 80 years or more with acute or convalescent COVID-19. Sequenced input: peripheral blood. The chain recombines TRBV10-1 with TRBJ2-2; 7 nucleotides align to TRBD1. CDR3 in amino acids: CASSKGTVLNTGELFF. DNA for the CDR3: TGCGCCAGCAGCAAGGGGACAGTCCTGAACACCGGGGAGCTGTTTTTT.